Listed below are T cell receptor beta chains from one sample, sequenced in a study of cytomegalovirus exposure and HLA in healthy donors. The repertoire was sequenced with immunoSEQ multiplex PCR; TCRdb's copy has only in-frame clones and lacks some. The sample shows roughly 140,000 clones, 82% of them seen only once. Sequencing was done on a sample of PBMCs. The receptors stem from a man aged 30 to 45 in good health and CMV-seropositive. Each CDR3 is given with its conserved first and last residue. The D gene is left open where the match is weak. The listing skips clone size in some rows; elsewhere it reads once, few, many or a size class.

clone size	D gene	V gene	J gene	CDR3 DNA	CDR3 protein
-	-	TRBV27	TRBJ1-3	TGTGCCAGCAGCAAACTTCGGGGTAACACCATATATTTT	CASSKLRGNTIYF
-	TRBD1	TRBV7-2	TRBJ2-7	TGTGCCAGCAACCGGGACAGGGCCTCCTACGAGCAGTACTTC	CASNRDRASYEQYF
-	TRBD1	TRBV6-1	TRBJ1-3	TGTGCCAGCAGTGAGACAGGGGAGGGTGGAAACACCATATATTTT	CASSETGEGGNTIYF
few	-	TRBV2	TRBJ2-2	TGTGCCAGCAGTGCGTCCGCGGAGAACACCGGGGAGCTGTTTTTT	CASSASAENTGELFF
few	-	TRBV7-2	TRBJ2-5	TGTGCCAGCAGCTTAGGAGTTGGCGGGAAGAGTCTAGGAGAGACCCAGTACTTC	CASSLGVGGKSLGETQYF
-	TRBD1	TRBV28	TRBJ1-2	TGTGCCAGCAGTTATGCAGGGGGCGCAGTTACCTATGGCTACACCTTC	CASSYAGGAVTYGYTF
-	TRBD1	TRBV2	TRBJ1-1	TGTGCCAGCAGCGTGACAGGGGCGAACACTGAAGCTTTCTTT	CASSVTGANTEAFF
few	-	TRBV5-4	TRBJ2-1	TGTGCCACAACGGGGAAAGGCATCAATGAGCAGTTCTTC	CATTGKGINEQFF
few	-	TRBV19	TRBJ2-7	TGTGCCAGTAGTATTGAACTCGGACAGAACTACGAGCAGTACTTC	CASSIELGQNYEQYF
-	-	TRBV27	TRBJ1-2	TGTGCCAGCAGTTTCTCCGGACAGTTTAACTATGGCTACACCTTC	CASSFSGQFNYGYTF
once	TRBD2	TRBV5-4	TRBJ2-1	TGTGCCAGCAGCCCCAGGACTAGCGGGGGGGACAATGAGCAGTTCTTC	CASSPRTSGGDNEQFF
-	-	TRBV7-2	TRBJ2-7	TGTGCCAGCAGCTTTCGACAGGCGACCTACGAGCAGTACTTC	CASSFRQATYEQYF
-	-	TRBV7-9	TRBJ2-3	TGTGCCAGCATCTACACAGCCAGCACAGATACGCAGTATTTT	CASIYTASTDTQYF
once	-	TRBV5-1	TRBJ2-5	TGCGCCAGCAGCTTGTCAGGCAGAGAAGAGACCCAGTACTTC	CASSLSGREETQYF
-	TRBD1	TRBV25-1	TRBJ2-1	TGTGCCAGCAGGAATCCGGGACAGAATGAGCAGTTCTTC	CASRNPGQNEQFF
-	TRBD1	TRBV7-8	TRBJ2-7	TGTGCCAGCATCCAACTGGACAGGGCTCCCTACGAGCAGTACTTC	CASIQLDRAPYEQYF
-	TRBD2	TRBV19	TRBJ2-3	TGTGCCAGTAGTATCCGGGAGGGAGGTGGCACAGATACGCAGTATTTT	CASSIREGGGTDTQYF
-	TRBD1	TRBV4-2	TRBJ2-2	TGTGCCAGCAGCCAAGAGACAGGGCTAGGGATCGGGGAGCTGTTTTTT	CASSQETGLGIGELFF
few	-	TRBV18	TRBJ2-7	TGTGCCAGCTCACCTAGGCCCGGCGGTTCCTACGAGCAGTACTTC	CASSPRPGGSYEQYF
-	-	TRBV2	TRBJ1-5	TGTGCCAGCACCAACAGTCGGAATCAGCCCCAGCATTTT	CASTNSRNQPQHF
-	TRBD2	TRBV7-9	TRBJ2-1	TGTGCCAGCAGCCGACTGGGAGTAGCGGGAGGCAATGAGCAGTTCTTC	CASSRLGVAGGNEQFF
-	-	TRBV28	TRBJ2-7	TGTGCCAGCAGTTTTCGGGGGAACTCCTACGAGCAGTACTTC	CASSFRGNSYEQYF
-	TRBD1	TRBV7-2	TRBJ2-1	TGTGCCAGCAGCTTAAGGGGACAGGGGGTGAATGAGCAGTTCTTC	CASSLRGQGVNEQFF
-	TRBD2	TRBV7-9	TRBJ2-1	TGTGCCAGCAGCTGGACTAGCGACAATGAGCAGTTCTTC	CASSWTSDNEQFF
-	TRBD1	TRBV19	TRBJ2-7	TGTGCCAGTAATGAGGGACAGGGAAACTACGAGCAGTACTTC	CASNEGQGNYEQYF
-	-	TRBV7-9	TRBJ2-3	TGTGCCAGCAGCTCCCCCGGAGTTCGCACAGATACGCAGTATTTT	CASSSPGVRTDTQYF
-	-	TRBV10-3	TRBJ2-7	TGTGCCACCAGGACACTCTACGAGCAGTACTTC	CATRTLYEQYF